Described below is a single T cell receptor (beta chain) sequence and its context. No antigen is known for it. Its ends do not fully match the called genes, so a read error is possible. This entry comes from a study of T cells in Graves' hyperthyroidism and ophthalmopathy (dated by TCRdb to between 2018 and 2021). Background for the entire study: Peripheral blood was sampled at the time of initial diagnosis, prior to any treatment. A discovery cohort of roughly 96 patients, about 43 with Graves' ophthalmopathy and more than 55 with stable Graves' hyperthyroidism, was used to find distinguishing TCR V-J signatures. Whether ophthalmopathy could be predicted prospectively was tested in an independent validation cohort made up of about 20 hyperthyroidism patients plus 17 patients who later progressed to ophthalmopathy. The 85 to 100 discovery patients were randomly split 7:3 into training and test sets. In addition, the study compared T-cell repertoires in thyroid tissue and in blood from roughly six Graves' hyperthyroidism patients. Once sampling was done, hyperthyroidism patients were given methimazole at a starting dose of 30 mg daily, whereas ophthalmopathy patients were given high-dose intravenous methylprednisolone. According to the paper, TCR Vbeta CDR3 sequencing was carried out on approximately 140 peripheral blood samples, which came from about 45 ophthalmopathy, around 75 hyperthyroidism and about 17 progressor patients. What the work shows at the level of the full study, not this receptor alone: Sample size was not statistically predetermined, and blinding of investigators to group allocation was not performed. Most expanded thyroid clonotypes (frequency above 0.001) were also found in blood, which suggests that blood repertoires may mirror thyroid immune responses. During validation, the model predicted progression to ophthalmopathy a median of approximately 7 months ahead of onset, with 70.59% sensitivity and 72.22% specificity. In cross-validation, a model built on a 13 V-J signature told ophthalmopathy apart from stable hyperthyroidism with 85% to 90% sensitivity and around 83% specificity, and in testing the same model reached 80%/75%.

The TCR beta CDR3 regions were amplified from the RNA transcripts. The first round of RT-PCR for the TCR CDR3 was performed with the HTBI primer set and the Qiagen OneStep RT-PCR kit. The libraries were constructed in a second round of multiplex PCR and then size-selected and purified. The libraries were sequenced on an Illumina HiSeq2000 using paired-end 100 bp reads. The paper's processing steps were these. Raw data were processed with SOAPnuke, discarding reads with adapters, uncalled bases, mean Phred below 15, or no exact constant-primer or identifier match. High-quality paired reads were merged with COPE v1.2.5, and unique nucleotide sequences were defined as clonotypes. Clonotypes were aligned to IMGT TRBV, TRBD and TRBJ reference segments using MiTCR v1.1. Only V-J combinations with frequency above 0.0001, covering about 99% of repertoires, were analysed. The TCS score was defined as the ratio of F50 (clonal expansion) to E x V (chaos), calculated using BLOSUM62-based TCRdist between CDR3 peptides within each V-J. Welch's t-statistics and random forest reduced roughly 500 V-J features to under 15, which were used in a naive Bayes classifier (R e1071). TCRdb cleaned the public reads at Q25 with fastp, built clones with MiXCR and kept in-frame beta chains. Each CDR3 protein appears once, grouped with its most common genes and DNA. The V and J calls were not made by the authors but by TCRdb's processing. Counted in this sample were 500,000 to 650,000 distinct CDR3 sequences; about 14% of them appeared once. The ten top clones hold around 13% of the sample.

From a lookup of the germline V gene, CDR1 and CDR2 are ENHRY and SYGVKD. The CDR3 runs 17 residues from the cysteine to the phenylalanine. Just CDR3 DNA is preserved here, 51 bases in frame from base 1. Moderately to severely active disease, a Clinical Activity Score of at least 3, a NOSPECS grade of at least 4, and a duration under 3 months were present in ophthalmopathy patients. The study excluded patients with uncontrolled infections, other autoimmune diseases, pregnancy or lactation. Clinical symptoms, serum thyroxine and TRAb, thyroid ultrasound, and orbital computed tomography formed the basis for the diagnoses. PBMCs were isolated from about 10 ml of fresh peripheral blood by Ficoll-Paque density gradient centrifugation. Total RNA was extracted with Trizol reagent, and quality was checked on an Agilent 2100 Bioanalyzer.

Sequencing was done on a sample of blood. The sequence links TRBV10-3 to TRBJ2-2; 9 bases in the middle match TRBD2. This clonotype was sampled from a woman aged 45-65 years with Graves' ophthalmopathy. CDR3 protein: CAIGDSGRHTNTGELFF. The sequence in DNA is TGTGCCATCGGTGATAGCGGGAGACACACGAACACCGGGGAGCTGTTTTTT.